This is a list of T cell receptor beta chains from one sample in a study of beta chain features in type 1 diabetes. Using immunoSEQ multiplex PCR, the repertoire was profiled, and TCRdb retains in-frame clones only, with some absent. The table has 500,000 to 800,000 clones, 12% seen once; the top ten hold roughly 0.12%. Sequenced: naive CD4+ T cells from blood. The receptor set was obtained from a man in his thirties or forties with type 1 diabetes. Each CDR3 is given with its conserved first and last residue. The order of the fields is clone size, V gene, CDR3 protein. Some rows have no size entry. The others give once, few or many, or a class for an expanded clone.

abundance: few; v_gene: TRBV13; CDR3aa: CASSSTGEALTEAFF
abundance: few; v_gene: TRBV15; CDR3aa: CATSSSRTLTAFF
abundance: NA; v_gene: TRBV6-5; CDR3aa: CASSGLSSGNTIYF
abundance: few; v_gene: TRBV30; CDR3aa: CAWSGVTNEKLFF
abundance: NA; v_gene: TRBV20-1; CDR3aa: CSANGGDSQYF
abundance: few; v_gene: TRBV7-8; CDR3aa: CASSLRPGLGRSNWTQYF
abundance: few; v_gene: TRBV6-6; CDR3aa: CASSYGGQGYEQYF
abundance: NA; v_gene: TRBV30; CDR3aa: CAWRAGPRVDYGYTF
abundance: few; v_gene: TRBV29-1; CDR3aa: CSVRSGGDEKLFF
abundance: NA; v_gene: TRBV6-5; CDR3aa: CASSTYGQGDQPQHF
abundance: few; v_gene: TRBV6-1; CDR3aa: CASSEPGTSFGETQYF
abundance: few; v_gene: TRBV11-2; CDR3aa: CASSLQGRGEQYF
abundance: few; v_gene: TRBV18; CDR3aa: CASSPPFPGELFF
abundance: few; v_gene: TRBV7-2; CDR3aa: CASSSGRSSYEQYF
abundance: NA; v_gene: TRBV13; CDR3aa: CASSLRTGVYEQYF
abundance: few; v_gene: TRBV7-2; CDR3aa: CASSLAAGSPLHF
abundance: few; v_gene: TRBV18; CDR3aa: CASSQARGDEKLFF
abundance: NA; v_gene: TRBV2; CDR3aa: CASTTGGYGYTF
abundance: few; v_gene: TRBV7-2; CDR3aa: CASSPRTGLFEQYF
abundance: NA; v_gene: TRBV19; CDR3aa: CASSVYAGGDQPQHF
abundance: few; v_gene: TRBV7-8; CDR3aa: CASDGGGNQPQHF
abundance: NA; v_gene: TRBV9; CDR3aa: CASSVGYRVGTGELFF
abundance: NA; v_gene: TRBV5-1; CDR3aa: CASSWISGEGIGEQFF
abundance: NA; v_gene: TRBV20-1; CDR3aa: CSASPGVGYTF
abundance: few; v_gene: TRBV6-5; CDR3aa: CASTVTSGGTYEQYF
abundance: NA; v_gene: TRBV19; CDR3aa: CASSIGASGDYEQYF
abundance: NA; v_gene: TRBV4-1; CDR3aa: CASSQERQGANTGELFF
abundance: NA; v_gene: TRBV5-1; CDR3aa: CASSLAGTSGGADTQYF
abundance: few; v_gene: TRBV7-2; CDR3aa: CASSYQPDRVSPLHF
abundance: few; v_gene: TRBV7-9; CDR3aa: CASSLMSLDEKLFF
abundance: few; v_gene: TRBV18; CDR3aa: CASSPRPQGPLYNEQFF
abundance: NA; v_gene: TRBV2; CDR3aa: CASGGAAQNTEAFF
abundance: NA; v_gene: TRBV4-2; CDR3aa: CASSQDITGDDEQFF
abundance: few; v_gene: TRBV7-2; CDR3aa: CASSLVTAQSYEQYF
abundance: NA; v_gene: TRBV6-5; CDR3aa: CASSPGRTYEQYF
abundance: NA; v_gene: TRBV29-1; CDR3aa: CSVDQDFLGYTF
abundance: NA; v_gene: TRBV7-3; CDR3aa: CASSPTGGSGNTGELFF
abundance: few; v_gene: TRBV28; CDR3aa: CASSPGTVIRGYTF
abundance: few; v_gene: TRBV30; CDR3aa: CAWSVERGPAYF
abundance: NA; v_gene: TRBV25-1; CDR3aa: CASSALGQDLNYGYTF
abundance: few; v_gene: TRBV7-2; CDR3aa: CASSLSRTGPNYGYTF
abundance: NA; v_gene: TRBV6-5; CDR3aa: CASSYSAGTGGHGYTF
abundance: NA; v_gene: TRBV27; CDR3aa: CASSFNGGNYGYTF
abundance: few; v_gene: TRBV7-2; CDR3aa: CASSLDRAGNTIYF
abundance: few; v_gene: TRBV4-3; CDR3aa: CASSLGQADYGYTF